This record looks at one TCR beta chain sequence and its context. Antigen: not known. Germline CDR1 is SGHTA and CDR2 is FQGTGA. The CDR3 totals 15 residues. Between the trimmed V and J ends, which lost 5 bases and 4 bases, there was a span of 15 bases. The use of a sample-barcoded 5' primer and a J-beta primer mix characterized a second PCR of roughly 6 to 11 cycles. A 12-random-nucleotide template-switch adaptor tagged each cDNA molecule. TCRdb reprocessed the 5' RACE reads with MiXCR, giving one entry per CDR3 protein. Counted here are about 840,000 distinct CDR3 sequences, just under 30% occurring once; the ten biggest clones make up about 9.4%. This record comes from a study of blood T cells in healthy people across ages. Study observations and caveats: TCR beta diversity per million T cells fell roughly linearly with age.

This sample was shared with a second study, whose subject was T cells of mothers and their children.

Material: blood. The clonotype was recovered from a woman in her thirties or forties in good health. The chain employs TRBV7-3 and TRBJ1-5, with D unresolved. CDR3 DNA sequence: TGTGCCAGCAGCCCGGGGAGAGGTCGAAATCAGCCCCAGCATTTT. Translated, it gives CASSPGRGRNQPQHF.